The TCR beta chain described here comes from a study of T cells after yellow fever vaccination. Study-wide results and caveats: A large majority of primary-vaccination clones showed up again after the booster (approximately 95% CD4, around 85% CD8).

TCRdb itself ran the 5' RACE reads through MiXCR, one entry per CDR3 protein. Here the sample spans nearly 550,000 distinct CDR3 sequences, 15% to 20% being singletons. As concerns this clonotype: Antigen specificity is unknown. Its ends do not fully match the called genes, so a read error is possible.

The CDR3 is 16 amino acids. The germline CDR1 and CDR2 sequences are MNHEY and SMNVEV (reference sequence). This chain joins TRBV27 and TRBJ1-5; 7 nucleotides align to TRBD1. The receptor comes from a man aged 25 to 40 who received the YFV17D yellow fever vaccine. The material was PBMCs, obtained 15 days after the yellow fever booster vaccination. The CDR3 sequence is CTSSSFIDRVGQPQHF. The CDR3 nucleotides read TGCACCAGCAGTTCGTTTATCGACAGGGTGGGTCAGCCCCAGCATTTT.